This T cell receptor (beta chain) originates from a study of shared clonotypes between healthy human individuals. From germline, CDR1 is SGHTA and CDR2 FQGNSA. The CDR3 is 13 residues long. Trimming pared 3 bases from V and 8 bases from J, leaving 10 bases between. Here immunoSEQ multiplex PCR was the method, and the copy in TCRdb shows in-frame clones only, minus some. This sample has a few million clones, with around 90% found just once. To note about this clone: The target antigen is unknown.

Among the donors, all were Caucasian adults who lived in Nashville, Tennessee. The study's findings and limits: Of the naive CD4 clonotypes, roughly 5% were shared across a handful of donors.

This rearrangement joins TRBV7-2 to TRBJ1-4; possible D gene TRBD1, 5 bases. Sequencing was performed on naive CD4+ T cells sorted from blood. Specified subset: CD45RA+ positively selected. The TCR sequence derives from a man aged 18 to 35 in good health. CDR3 sequence (DNA): TGTGCCAGCAGCTTCAGGGAAAGAGAAAAACTGTTTTTT. It codes for CASSFREREKLFF. The complete variable domain, with remaining parts taken from reference TRBV7-2 and TRBJ1-4, reads GAGVSQSPSNKVTEKGKDVELRCDPISGHTALYWYRQSLGQGLEFLIYFQGNSAPDKSGLPSDRFSAERTGGSVSTLTIQRTQQEDSAVYLCASSFREREKLFFGSGTQLSVL.